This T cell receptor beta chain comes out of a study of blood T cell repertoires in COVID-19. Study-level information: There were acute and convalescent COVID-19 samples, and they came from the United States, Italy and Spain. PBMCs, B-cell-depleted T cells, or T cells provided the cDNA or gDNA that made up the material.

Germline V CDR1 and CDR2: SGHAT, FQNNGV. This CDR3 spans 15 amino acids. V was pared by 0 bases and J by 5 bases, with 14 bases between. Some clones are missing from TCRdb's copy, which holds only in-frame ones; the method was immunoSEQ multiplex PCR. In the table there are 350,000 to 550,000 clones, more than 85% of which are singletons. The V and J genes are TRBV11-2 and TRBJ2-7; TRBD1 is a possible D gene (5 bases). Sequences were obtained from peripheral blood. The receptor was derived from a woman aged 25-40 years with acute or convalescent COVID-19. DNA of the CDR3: TGTGCCAGCAGCTTAGAGGGGCTACCTCCGGACGAGCAGTACTTC. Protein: CASSLEGLPPDEQYF.